This TCR beta chain was sequenced for a study of shared clonotypes between healthy human individuals. Turning to the study itself: Researchers assigned three CD4 naive, three CD4 memory, two CD8 naive and one CD8 memory plate to each donor. Points from the study as a whole: Rarefaction gave evidence that sorted-subset sequencing remained incomplete despite large depth. It was the non-shared clonotypes that had lower generation probabilities than clonotypes shared by all four donors.

A word on this clone: Its antigen is currently unknown.

Naive CD8 isolation took CD45RO-negative cells positively selected for CCR7 and excluded terminally differentiated effector memory CD45RA+ cells. Every one of the donors was a Caucasian adult that lived in Nashville, Tennessee. Germline CDR1 and CDR2: MDHEN and SYDVKM. After removal of 5 bases from V and 2 bases from J, the junction contained 6 bases not matched to a gene. The length of the CDR3 is 16 residues. Profiled with immunoSEQ multiplex PCR; TCRdb holds only in-frame clones, not every one. This sample has roughly 1,800,000 clones, with roughly 94% found just once. The TCR originated in a man in his late teens or twenties in good health. The sequenced sample was naive CD8+ T cells sorted from blood. The chain carries TRBV28 and TRBJ1-6, with TRBD1 matching over 7 bases. The CDR3 bases are TGTGCCAGCAGTAACAGGGGTACAGCCTATAATTCACCCCTCCACTTT. Amino acid sequence: CASSNRGTAYNSPLHF. The variable domain in full, completed from reference TRBV28 and TRBJ1-6, reads DVKVTQSSRYLVKRTGEKVFLECVQDMDHENMFWYRQDPGLGLRLIYFSYDVKMKEKGDIPEGYSVSREKKERFSLILESASTNQTSMYLCASSNRGTAYNSPLHFGNGTRLTVT.